The 9 T cell receptor beta chains in this list originate from one sample, sequenced in a study of blood T cell repertoires in COVID-19 (dated by TCRdb to 2020 to 2021). The library relied on the immunoSEQ multiplex PCR assay. TCRdb took over this immuneACCESS table, retaining in-frame rearrangements with V and J assigned. Such tables are incomplete; in checked studies, under half of the missing clones stem from an unresolved V gene, and the remainder is unexplained. A total of some 390,000 clones appear in this sample, approximately 89% of them only once. The top ten hold roughly 1.6% of the sample. Specimen: peripheral blood. The source of these receptors is a middle-aged woman with COVID-19, enrolled during active disease.

V and J are TRBV24-1 and TRBJ2-1, with TRBD2 identical over 13 bases. The trim removed 4 bases at V and 2 bases at J, leaving 7 bases unmatched. The CDR3 totals 18 residues. Germline V gene lookup returns CDR1 KGHDR and CDR2 SFDVKD. The CDR3 loop reads CATSDTTSGGPAYNEQFF. The CDR3 DNA reads as TGTGCCACCAGTGACACGACTAGCGGGGGGCCCGCCTACAATGAGCAGTTCTTC.

About this clone: Other DNA sequences in this specimen translate into the identical CDR3. The chain recombines TRBV5-1 with TRBJ1-1; TRBD1 matches 12 bases. The germline V gene encodes CDR1 SGHRS and CDR2 YFSETQ. J lost 4 bases, V lost 4 bases, and 8 bases had no gene match. The CDR3 runs to 16 residues. The CDR3, as DNA: TGCGCCAGCAGCCCCGGGACAGGGGGCGCGGGCACTGAAGCTTTCTTT. Encoded protein: CASSPGTGGAGTEAFF.

This clone was counted only a few times. The rearrangement links TRBV27 to TRBJ1-1; TRBD1 aligns across 9 bases. CDR3 length: 14 residues. The trim removed 3 bases at V and 5 bases at J, leaving 4 bases unmatched. CDR1 is MNHEY and CDR2 is SMNVEV in the germline V gene (reference sequence). CDR3: CASSFQDRGTEAFF. Here the CDR3 DNA reads TGTGCCAGCAGTTTCCAGGACAGGGGAACTGAAGCTTTCTTT.

This chain joins TRBV12-5 and TRBJ2-5, with a weak D call TRBD2 (5 bases). CDR1 is LGHNT, CDR2 FRNRAP, per germline. Deletions cut 1 base from V and 7 bases from J, with 19 bases between. The CDR3 length is 16 residues. CDR3 sequence (DNA): TGTGCTAGTGGTTTGGGGAGGACTCCGGTTGGCGTGACCCAGTACTTC. It is translated as CASGLGRTPVGVTQYF.

CDR3 nucleotide sequence: TGTGCCAGCAGTTCCATGCCTGTCCCACGCGACACTGAAGCTTTCTTT. Protein product: CASSSMPVPRDTEAFF. The chain recombines TRBV6-5 with TRBJ1-1, with D uncertain. CDR3 length equals 16 residues. The germline CDR1 and CDR2 sequences are MNHEY and SVGAGI. V was clipped by 4 bases and J by 3 bases, with 18 bases between them.

This clone was detected only a few times. The CDR3 coding sequence is TGTGCCAGCAGCCAATACAGGGCCGGGTCGACTGAAGCTTTCTTT. This translates into CASSQYRAGSTEAFF. The chain carries TRBV2 and TRBJ1-1, with D perhaps matching TRBD1 (6 bases). The CDR3 contains 15 residues. Germline V CDR1 and CDR2: SNHLY, FYNNEI. The germline V and J ends were trimmed by 6 bases and 5 bases, with 19 bases remaining between them.

The chain recombines TRBV7-2 with TRBJ2-1, with TRBD2 matching 8 bases. CDR1 is SGHTA, CDR2 FQGNSA, per germline. V lost 3 bases and J lost 10; bases outside the gene matches: 8. This CDR3 region has 14 residues. The CDR3 region has the DNA TGTGCCAGCAGCTTCGTGATTATAGCGGGAGAGCAGTTCTTC. It specifies CASSFVIIAGEQFF.

This chain joins TRBV28 and TRBJ1-1, with D maybe TRBD1 (6 bases). Germline values: CDR1 MDHEN, CDR2 SYDVKM. V was trimmed by 2 bases and J by 2 bases, leaving 9 bases between them. This CDR3 has 14 amino acids. In DNA, the CDR3 is TGTGCCAGCAGTTTAGGGGGCCTCAACACTGAAGCTTTCTTT. It codes for CASSLGGLNTEAFF.

V and J are TRBV7-2 and TRBJ2-1, with TRBD2 matching 7 bases. Per the germline V gene, CDR1 is SGHTA and CDR2 is FQGNSA. The ends lost 2 bases at V and 0 bases at J; junction bases unmatched: 7. The CDR3 runs to 17 residues. The CDR3 is CASSLQAGAGSYNEQFF. DNA for the CDR3: TGTGCCAGCAGCTTACAGGCGGGAGCGGGCTCCTACAATGAGCAGTTCTTC.